This entry lists 20 T cell receptor beta chains sequenced from one sample in a study of neurological immune-mediated disorders. TCRdb ran MiXCR on the 5' RACE reads and lists one entry per CDR3 protein. There are roughly 36,000 distinct CDR3 sequences in the sample; roughly an eighth occur only once, and roughly 30% lies in the top ten. Sequenced material: PBMCs. These receptors all come from a woman in her forties or fifties with HTLV-1-associated myelopathy (HAM/TSP).

There are many counts of this clonotype. The chain is built from TRBV20-1 and TRBJ2-3; TRBD2 matches at 9 bases. This CDR3 spans 17 amino acids. V was pared by 3 bases and J by 0 bases, with 10 bases of the junction left unmatched. Looked up from germline, CDR1 is DFQATT and CDR2 is SNEGSKA (reference sequence). The CDR3 sequence: CSASPRLAGHSTDTQYF. In nucleotides, the CDR3 is TGCAGTGCTAGCCCTCGGCTAGCGGGGCATAGCACAGATACGCAGTATTTT.

This clonotype was detected ten times or more. The gene calls are TRBV12-3 or TRBV12-4 and TRBJ1-1; the D gene is possibly TRBD1 (6 bases). The V end was cut by 6 bases, the J end by 3 bases, with 11 bases between. The CDR3 runs to 13 residues. The CDR3 here is CASSPRTDTEAFF. CDR3 DNA sequence: TGTGCCAGCAGCCCCCGGACAGACACTGAAGCTTTCTTT.

This clonotype was recorded many times. This sequence joins TRBV29-1 and TRBJ2-3; 7 bases match TRBD2. The germline gives CDR1 SQVTM, CDR2 ANQGSEA. The J segment lost 3 bases and the V segment lost 0 bases, leaving 9 bases of the junction unmatched. The CDR3 totals 16 residues. The CDR3 DNA sequence: TGCAGCGTTGAAGATAGGGCGGGAGCGCGGACAGATACGCAGTATTTT. Protein: CSVEDRAGARTDTQYF.

This clonotype was seen repeatedly, ten times or more. The J gene is TRBJ2-1, the V gene TRBV29-1; 7 bases align to TRBD2. CDR1 and CDR2 from the germline V gene are SQVTM and ANQGSEA. The length of the CDR3 is 14 residues. With 7 bases clipped from V and 6 bases from J, the junction kept 12 bases outside the gene matches. The CDR3 region is CSDRTSEAFNEQFF. In DNA form, the CDR3 reads TGCAGCGATAGAACTAGCGAGGCGTTCAATGAGCAGTTCTTC.

In this sample, this clonotype turned up many times. The chain recombines TRBV18 with TRBJ1-2; D is unclear. Germline CDR1 KGHSH, CDR2 LQKENI. The CDR3 spans 14 residues. Trimming removed 1 base from V and 3 bases from J, with 9 bases in between. The CDR3 protein is CASSPQEGDYGYTF. CDR3 bases: TGTGCCAGCTCACCACAGGAGGGTGACTATGGCTACACCTTC.

This clonotype was seen many times. The chain carries TRBV27 and TRBJ1-2, with D tentatively TRBD1 (5 bases). Trimming took 5 bases from V and 3 from J, leaving 13 bases between them. CDR3 length: 14 amino acids. Germline lookup yields CDR1 MNHEY and CDR2 SMNVEV (reference sequence). The CDR3 region is CASSKRGLDYGYTF. CDR3 in DNA: TGTGCCAGCAGTAAGAGGGGACTTGACTATGGCTACACCTTC.

This clonotype was seen repeatedly, ten times or more. V usage is TRBV19 and J usage is TRBJ2-3; TRBD2 aligns across 14 bases. The CDR3 is made up of 17 amino acids. Germline CDR1 and CDR2: LNHDA and SQIVND (reference sequence). J lost 4 bases, V lost 4 bases, and 7 bases had no gene match. DNA for the CDR3: TGTGCCAGTAGTAGGACTAGCGGGGGGAGGATGGCAGATACGCAGTATTTT. Translation: CASSRTSGGRMADTQYF.

This clonotype was recorded a few times. This may be a read error, as it is one base from a much larger clone. V and J are TRBV7-2 and TRBJ2-5; D gene uncertain. The germline CDR1 and CDR2 sequences are SGHTA and FQGNSA. This CDR3 is built from 11 residues. In DNA, the CDR3 is TGTGCCAACAGCTTCGCAGAGACCCAGTACTTC. Amino acid sequence: CANSFAETQYF. The full variable domain, rest sourced from reference TRBV7-2 and TRBJ2-5, is GAGVSQSPSNKVTEKGKDVELRCDPISGHTALYWYRQSLGQGLEFLIYFQGNSAPDKSGLPSDRFSAERTGGSVSTLTIQRTQQEDSAVYLCANSFAETQYFGPGTRLLVL.

The chain links TRBV6-1 to TRBJ2-3; D not resolved. The V end was cut by 0 bases, the J end by 6 bases, with 4 bases between. CDR3 length: 12 residues. Germline V gene data show CDR1 as MNHNS and CDR2 as SASEGT. CDR3 sequence reads: CASSEASDTQYF. DNA for the CDR3: TGTGCCAGCAGTGAAGCGTCGGATACGCAGTATTTT.

This clonotype has a count of ten or more. V usage is TRBV3-1 and J usage is TRBJ2-2; no firm D call. Trimming left V 1 base short and J 6 bases short, with 6 bases between. This CDR3 is 13 amino acids long. Looked up from germline, CDR1 is LGHDT and CDR2 is YNNKEL (reference sequence). As DNA, the CDR3 is TGTGCCAGCAGCCAAGGTTTGGCCGGGGAGCTGTTTTTT. Translating gives CASSQGLAGELFF.

This clonotype was recorded many times. V gene TRBV7-9 combines with J gene TRBJ1-4, with a weak D call TRBD1 (5 bases). The CDR3 extends over 17 amino acids. Germline-derived CDR1 and CDR2 are SEHNR and FQNEAQ (reference sequence). The V end was cut by 0 bases, the J end by 5 bases, with 16 bases between. The CDR3 reads CASSLARGESLNEKLFF. In nucleotides, the CDR3 is TGTGCCAGCAGCTTAGCGCGGGGGGAATCCCTGAATGAAAAACTGTTTTTT.

This clonotype was counted many times. This sequence joins TRBV7-2 and TRBJ2-1, with unresolved D. CDR1 SGHTA and CDR2 FQGNSA come from the germline V gene. The CDR3 runs to 11 residues. Trimming took 3 bases from V and 12 from J, leaving 9 bases between them. The CDR3 sequence is CASSFAAWQFF. As DNA, the CDR3 is TGTGCCAGCAGCTTCGCGGCGTGGCAGTTCTTC.

This clonotype was observed at least ten times. The CDR3 DNA is TGCGCCAGCCGGGACACCTCTAATGAAAAACTGTTTTTT. This sequence encodes CASRDTSNEKLFF. This rearrangement joins TRBV5-1 to TRBJ1-4; weak D call: TRBD1 (6 bases). Germline V gives CDR1 SGHRS, CDR2 YFSETQ. Trimming stripped 7 bases from V and 3 bases from J, with 10 bases between. The CDR3 totals 13 residues.

The chain is built from TRBV7-9 and TRBJ2-1, with D possibly being TRBD2 (5 bases). V was shortened by 7 bases and J by 9 bases, with 16 bases between the two germline ends. There are 13 residues in the CDR3. CDR1 and CDR2 (germline): SEHNR, FQNEAQ (reference sequence). CDR3: CASTLGEGIEQFF. In DNA, the CDR3 is TGTGCCAGCACTCTCGGTGAGGGTATTGAGCAGTTCTTC.

This clonotype has at least ten counts. This sequence joins TRBV6-1 and TRBJ1-1; D is perhaps TRBD1 (6 bases). V was shortened by 1 base and J by 3 bases, with 18 bases between the two germline ends. This CDR3 is built from 17 residues. In germline, CDR1 is MNHNS, CDR2 SASEGT. CDR3 DNA sequence: TGTGCCAGCAGTGAAGGGCAGGGGACCTGGGCGGACACTGAAGCTTTCTTT. Its protein product is CASSEGQGTWADTEAFF.

This clonotype was observed a single time. This chain links TRBV6-1 with TRBJ2-1; D is undetermined. Trimming removed 10 bases at V and 6 bases at J, with 16 bases between. Germline-derived CDR1 and CDR2 are MNHNS and SASEGT. The CDR3 is 13 amino acids. This CDR3 reads CAIIPPGLNEQFF. The CDR3 DNA sequence: TGTGCCATCATTCCCCCGGGCCTCAATGAGCAGTTCTTC.

This clonotype was seen at least ten times. The chain uses TRBV5-1 and TRBJ2-7; 13 bases match TRBD2. The V gene end was trimmed by 2 bases and the J gene end by 9 bases; junction bases not matched to a gene: 8. CDR1 SGHRS and CDR2 YFSETQ come from the germline V gene. This CDR3 region has 15 residues. The CDR3 is CASSFSTSGGEWQYF. The CDR3 DNA follows: TGCGCCAGCAGCTTTTCTACTAGCGGGGGGGAGTGGCAGTACTTC.

This clonotype appeared many times. The J gene is TRBJ2-1, the V gene TRBV10-3; maybe TRBD2 (7 bases). The CDR3 is 17 residues long. The ends were cut back, 4 bases at V and 0 bases at J, with 16 bases in the middle. Germline values: CDR1 ENHRY, CDR2 SYGVKD. CDR3 bases: TGTGCCATCAGTGCCTTTGGGGGGGGCGGCTCCTACAATGAGCAGTTCTTC. This gives the protein CAISAFGGGGSYNEQFF.

This chain joins TRBV4-3 and TRBJ2-3; 8 nucleotides agree with TRBD2. The CDR3 loop spans 16 amino acids. CDR1 is LGHNA and CDR2 is YSLEER in the germline V gene. The V gene end was trimmed by 3 bases and the J gene end by 2 bases; junction bases not matched to a gene: 7. The CDR3 region has the DNA TGCGCCAGCAGCCAGGCTCTAGCGGGCTTCACAGATACGCAGTATTTT. This codes for CASSQALAGFTDTQYF.

CDR3: CASGGRRLSNEQYF. CDR3 bases: TGTGCCAGTGGGGGGCGGAGACTCTCGAACGAGCAGTACTTC. This chain links TRBV27 with TRBJ2-7; D could derive from TRBD1 or TRBD2 (6 bases each). The CDR3 has 14 amino acids. Germline V gene data show CDR1 as MNHEY and CDR2 as SMNVEV (reference sequence). V was pared by 9 bases and J by 5 bases, with 20 bases between.